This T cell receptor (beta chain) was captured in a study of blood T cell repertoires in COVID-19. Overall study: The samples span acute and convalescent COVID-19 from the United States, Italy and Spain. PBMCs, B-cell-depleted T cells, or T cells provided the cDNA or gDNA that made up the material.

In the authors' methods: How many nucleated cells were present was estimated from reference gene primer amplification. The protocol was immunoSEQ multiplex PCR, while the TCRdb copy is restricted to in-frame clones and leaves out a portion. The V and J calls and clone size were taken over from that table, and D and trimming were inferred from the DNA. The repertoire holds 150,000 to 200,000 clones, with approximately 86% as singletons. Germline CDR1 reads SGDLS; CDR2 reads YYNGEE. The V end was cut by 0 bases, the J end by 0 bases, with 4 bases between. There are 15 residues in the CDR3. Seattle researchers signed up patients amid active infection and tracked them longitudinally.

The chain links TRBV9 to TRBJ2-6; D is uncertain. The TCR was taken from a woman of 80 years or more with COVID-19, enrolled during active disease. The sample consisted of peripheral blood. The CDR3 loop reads CASSVASSGANVLTF. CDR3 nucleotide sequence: TGTGCCAGCAGCGTAGCCTCCTCTGGGGCCAACGTCCTGACTTTC. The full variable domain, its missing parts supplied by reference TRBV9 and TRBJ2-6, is DSGVTQTPKHLITATGQRVTLRCSPRSGDLSVYWYQQSLDQGLQFLIQYYNGEERAKGNILERFSAQQFPDLHSELNLSSLELGDSALYFCASSVASSGANVLTFGAGSRLTVL.